Sequencing of this TCR beta chain was carried out in a study of identical twins. Points from the study as a whole: Memory repertoires lacked the insertion deficit that abundant cord blood beta clonotypes showed.

This clonotype was found many times. Its antigen remains unknown. Carrying unique molecular identifiers, the cDNA also gained a universal primer site through template switching. TCRdb independently ran MiXCR on the 5' RACE reads; one entry per CDR3 protein. The table has 350,000 or so distinct CDR3 sequences, approximately 10% seen once. V lost 2 bases, J lost 2 bases, and 11 bases stayed unmatched. Germline CDR1 reads SGHAT; CDR2 reads FQNNGV. The CDR3 sequence is 17 residues long. In every case, the donor was a healthy Caucasian. The rearrangement joins TRBV11-2 to TRBJ2-5; 7 positions match TRBD1. This clonotype was obtained from a woman aged 45-65 years in good health. Sequencing input: naive T cells sorted from blood. The CDR3 DNA reads as TGTGCCAGCAGCTTAACCCCAACCCGACAGGGACAAGAGACCCAGTACTTC. Protein product: CASSLTPTRQGQETQYF. The full variable domain, with the rest looked up from reference TRBV11-2 and TRBJ2-5, is EAGVAQSPRYKIIEKRQSVAFWCNPISGHATLYWYQQILGQGPKLLIQFQNNGVVDDSQLPKDRFSAERLKGVDSTLKIQPAKLEDSAVYLCASSLTPTRQGQETQYFGPGTRLLVL.